This T cell receptor (beta chain) was retrieved from a study of T cells in localized non-small cell lung cancer. Study results and caveats: One tumor region alone was sequenced, and heterogeneity therefore remains possible.

About this clone itself: Its specificity is unknown.

Trimming removed 6 bases from V and 6 bases from J, with 16 bases in between. Germline V gene sequence: CDR1 SQVTM, CDR2 ANQGSEA. CDR3 length: 13 amino acids. Profiled with immunoSEQ multiplex PCR; TCRdb holds only in-frame clones, not every one. The profile shows tens of thousands of clones, 87% of them singletons. The TCR comes from a male donor aged 60 or over with stage I lung adenocarcinoma. Sequences were derived from peripheral blood, sampled before any cancer treatment. The V call is TRBV29-1, the J call TRBJ2-3, with D unresolved. CDR3 loop: CSVQLFFGDTQYF. CDR3 nucleotide sequence: TGCAGCGTACAGCTCTTCTTCGGGGATACGCAGTATTTT.